Given below is one T cell receptor beta chain in context. As handled by the study authors: Quantification of nucleated cells was approximated via reference gene primer amplification. The table came from immunoSEQ multiplex PCR; TCRdb's copy has only in-frame clones and leaves some out. V and J calls and clone size are given by that table; D and trimming were obtained from the DNA. In the table there are about 360,000 clones, approximately 86% of which are singletons. This sample is drawn from a study of blood T cell repertoires in COVID-19. Study overall: Acute-phase and convalescent COVID-19 samples originated in the United States, Italy and Spain.

The CDR3 length is 15 residues. Germline-derived CDR1 and CDR2 are LNHDA and SQIVND (reference sequence). V was trimmed by 3 bases and J by 4 bases, leaving 15 bases between them. The specimen was peripheral blood. J is TRBJ1-1 and V is TRBV19, with a possible D match to TRBD1 (5 bases). This sequence was found in a human donor in a cohort sampled during active COVID-19. The CDR3 DNA follows: TGTGCCAGTAGTATGGTCCGGACACTCCCCACTGAAGCTTTCTTT. Amino acid sequence: CASSMVRTLPTEAFF.